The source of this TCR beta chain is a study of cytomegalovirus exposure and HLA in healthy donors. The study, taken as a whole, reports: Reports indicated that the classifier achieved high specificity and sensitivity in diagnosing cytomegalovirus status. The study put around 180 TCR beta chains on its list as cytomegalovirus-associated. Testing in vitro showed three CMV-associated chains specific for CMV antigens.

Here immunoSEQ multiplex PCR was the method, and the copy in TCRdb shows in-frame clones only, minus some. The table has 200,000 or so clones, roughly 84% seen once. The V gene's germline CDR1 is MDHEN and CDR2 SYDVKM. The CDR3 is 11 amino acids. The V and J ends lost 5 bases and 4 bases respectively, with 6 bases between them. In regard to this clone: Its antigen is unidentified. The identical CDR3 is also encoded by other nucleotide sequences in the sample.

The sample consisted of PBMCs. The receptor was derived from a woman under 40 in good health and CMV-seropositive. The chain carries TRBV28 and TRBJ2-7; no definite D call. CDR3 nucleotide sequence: TGTGCCAGCAGTCTGCGTTACGAGCAGTACTTC. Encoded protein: CASSLRYEQYF. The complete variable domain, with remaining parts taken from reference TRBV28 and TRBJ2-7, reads DVKVTQSSRYLVKRTGEKVFLECVQDMDHENMFWYRQDPGLGLRLIYFSYDVKMKEKGDIPEGYSVSREKKERFSLILESASTNQTSMYLCASSLRYEQYFGPGTRLTVT.